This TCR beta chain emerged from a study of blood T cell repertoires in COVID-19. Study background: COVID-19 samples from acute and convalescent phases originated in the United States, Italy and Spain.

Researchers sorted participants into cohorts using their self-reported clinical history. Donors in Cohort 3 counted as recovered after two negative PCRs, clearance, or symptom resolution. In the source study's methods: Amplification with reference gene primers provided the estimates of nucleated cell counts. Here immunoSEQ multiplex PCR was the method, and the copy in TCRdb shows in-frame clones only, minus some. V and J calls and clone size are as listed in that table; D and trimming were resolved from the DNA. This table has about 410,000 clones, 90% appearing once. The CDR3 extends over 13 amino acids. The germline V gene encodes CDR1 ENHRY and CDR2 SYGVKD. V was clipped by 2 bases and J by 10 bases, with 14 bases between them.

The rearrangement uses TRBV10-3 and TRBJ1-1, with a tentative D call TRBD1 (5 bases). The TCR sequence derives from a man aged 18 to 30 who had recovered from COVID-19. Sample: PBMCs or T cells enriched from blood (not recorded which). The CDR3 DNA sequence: TGTGCCATCAGTGAGGGGCAGGGTCTCGCAGCTTTCTTT. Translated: CAISEGQGLAAFF.